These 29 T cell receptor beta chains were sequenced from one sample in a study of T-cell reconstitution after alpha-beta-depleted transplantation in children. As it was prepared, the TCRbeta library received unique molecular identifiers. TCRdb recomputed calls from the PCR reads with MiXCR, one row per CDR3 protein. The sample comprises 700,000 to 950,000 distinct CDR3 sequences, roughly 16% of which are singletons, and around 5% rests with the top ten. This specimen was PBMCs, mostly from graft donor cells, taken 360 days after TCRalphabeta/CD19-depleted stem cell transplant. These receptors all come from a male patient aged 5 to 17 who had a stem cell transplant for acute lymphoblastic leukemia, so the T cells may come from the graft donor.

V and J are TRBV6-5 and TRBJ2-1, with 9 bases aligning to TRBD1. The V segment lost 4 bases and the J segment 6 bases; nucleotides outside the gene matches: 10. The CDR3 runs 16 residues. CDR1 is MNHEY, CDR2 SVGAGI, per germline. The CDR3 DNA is TGTGCCAGCAGTTTAGGGACAGGGACGAGCATCAATGAGCAGTTCTTC. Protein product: CASSLGTGTSINEQFF.

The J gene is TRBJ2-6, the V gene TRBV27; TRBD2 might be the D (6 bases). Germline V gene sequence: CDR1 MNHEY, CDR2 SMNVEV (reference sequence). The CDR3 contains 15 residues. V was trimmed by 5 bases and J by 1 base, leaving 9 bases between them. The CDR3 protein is CASSTLASGANVLTF. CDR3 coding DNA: TGTGCCAGCAGTACCCTAGCGTCTGGGGCCAACGTCCTGACTTTC.

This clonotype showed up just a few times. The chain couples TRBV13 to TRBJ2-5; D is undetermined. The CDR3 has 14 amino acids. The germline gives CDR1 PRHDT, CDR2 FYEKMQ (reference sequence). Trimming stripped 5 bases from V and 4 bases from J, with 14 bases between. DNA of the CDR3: TGTGCCAGCAGCGACCAATCCCTTCGAGAGACCCAGTACTTC. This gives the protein CASSDQSLRETQYF.

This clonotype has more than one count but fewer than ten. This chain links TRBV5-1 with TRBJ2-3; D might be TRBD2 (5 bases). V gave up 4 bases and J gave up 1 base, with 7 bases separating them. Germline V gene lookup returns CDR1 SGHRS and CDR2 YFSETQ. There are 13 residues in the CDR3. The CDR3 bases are TGCGCCAGCAGCACACTAGGCACAGATACGCAGTATTTT. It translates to CASSTLGTDTQYF. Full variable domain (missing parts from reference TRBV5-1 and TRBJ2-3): KAGVTQTPRYLIKTRGQQVTLSCSPISGHRSVSWYQQTPGQGLQFLFEYFSETQRNKGNFPGRFSGRQFSNSRSEMNVSTLELGDSALYLCASSTLGTDTQYFGPGTRLTVL.

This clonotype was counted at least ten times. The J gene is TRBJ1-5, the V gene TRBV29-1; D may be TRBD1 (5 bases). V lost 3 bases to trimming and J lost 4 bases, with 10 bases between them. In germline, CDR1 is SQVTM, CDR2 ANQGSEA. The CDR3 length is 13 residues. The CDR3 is CSVEVGGNQPQHF. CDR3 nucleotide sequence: TGCAGCGTTGAGGTCGGGGGTAATCAGCCCCAGCATTTT.

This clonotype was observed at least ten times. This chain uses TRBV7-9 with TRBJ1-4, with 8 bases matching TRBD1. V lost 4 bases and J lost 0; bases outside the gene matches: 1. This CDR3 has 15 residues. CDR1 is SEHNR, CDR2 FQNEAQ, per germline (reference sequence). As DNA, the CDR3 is TGTGCCAGCAGCTCGGACAGGGCAACTAATGAAAAACTGTTTTTT. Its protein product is CASSSDRATNEKLFF.

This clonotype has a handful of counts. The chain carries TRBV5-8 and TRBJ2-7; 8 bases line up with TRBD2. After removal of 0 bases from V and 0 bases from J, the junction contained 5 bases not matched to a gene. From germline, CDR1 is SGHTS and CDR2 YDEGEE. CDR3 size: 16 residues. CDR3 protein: CASSLALAGFSYEQYF. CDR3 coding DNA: TGTGCCAGCAGCTTGGCCCTAGCGGGTTTCTCCTACGAGCAGTACTTC.

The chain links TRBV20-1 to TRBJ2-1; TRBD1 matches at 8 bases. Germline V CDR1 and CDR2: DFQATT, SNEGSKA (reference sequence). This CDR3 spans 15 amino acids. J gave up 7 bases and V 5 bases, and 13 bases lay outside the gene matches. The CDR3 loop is CSAGGVRTGTNEQFF. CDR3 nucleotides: TGCAGTGCTGGGGGAGTGAGGACAGGGACTAATGAGCAGTTCTTC.

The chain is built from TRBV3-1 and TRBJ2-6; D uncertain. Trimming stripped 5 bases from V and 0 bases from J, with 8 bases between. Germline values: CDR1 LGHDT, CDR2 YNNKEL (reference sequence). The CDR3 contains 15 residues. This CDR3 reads CASSNSRSGANVLTF. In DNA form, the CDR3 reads TGTGCCAGCAGCAACAGCCGCTCTGGGGCCAACGTCCTGACTTTC.

The chain's CDR3 is CASRYRDPSNQPQHF. The CDR3 coding sequence is TGTGCCAGCAGGTACAGAGACCCTAGCAATCAGCCCCAGCATTTT. V usage is TRBV2 and J usage is TRBJ1-5; D is ambiguous. V was clipped by 6 bases and J by 0 bases, with 12 bases between them. CDR3 length equals 15 residues. CDR1 and CDR2 from the germline V gene are SNHLY and FYNNEI.

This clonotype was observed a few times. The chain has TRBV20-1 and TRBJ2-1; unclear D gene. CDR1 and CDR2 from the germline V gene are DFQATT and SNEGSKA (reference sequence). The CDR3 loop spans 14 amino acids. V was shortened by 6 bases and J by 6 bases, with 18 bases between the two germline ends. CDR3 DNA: TGCAGTGCAGAAGATGGGATGGTCCGCAATGAGCAGTTCTTC. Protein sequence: CSAEDGMVRNEQFF.

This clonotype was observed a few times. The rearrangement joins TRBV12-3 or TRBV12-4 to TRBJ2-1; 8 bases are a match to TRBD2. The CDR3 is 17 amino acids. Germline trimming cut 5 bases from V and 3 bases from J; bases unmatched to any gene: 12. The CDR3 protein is CASSPRPGLENYNEQFF. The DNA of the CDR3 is TGTGCCAGCAGTCCACGCCCGGGACTAGAGAACTACAATGAGCAGTTCTTC.

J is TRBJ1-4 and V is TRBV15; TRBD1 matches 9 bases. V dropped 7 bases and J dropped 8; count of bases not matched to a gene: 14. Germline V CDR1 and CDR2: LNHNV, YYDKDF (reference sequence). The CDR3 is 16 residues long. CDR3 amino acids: CATKRTPGTGREKLFF. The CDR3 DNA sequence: TGTGCCACCAAAAGAACCCCCGGGACAGGGAGAGAAAAACTGTTTTTT.

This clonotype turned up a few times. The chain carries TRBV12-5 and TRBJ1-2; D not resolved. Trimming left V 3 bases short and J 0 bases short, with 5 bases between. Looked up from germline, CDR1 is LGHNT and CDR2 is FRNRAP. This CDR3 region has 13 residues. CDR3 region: CASGFGSNYGYTF. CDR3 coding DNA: TGTGCTAGTGGTTTTGGATCTAACTATGGCTACACCTTC.

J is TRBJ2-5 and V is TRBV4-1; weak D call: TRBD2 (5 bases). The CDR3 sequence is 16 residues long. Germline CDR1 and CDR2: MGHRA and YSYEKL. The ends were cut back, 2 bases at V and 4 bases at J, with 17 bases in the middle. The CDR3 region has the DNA TGCGCCAGCAGCCAATGGCCGGACTCCAAGGTAGAGACCCAGTACTTC. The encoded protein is CASSQWPDSKVETQYF.

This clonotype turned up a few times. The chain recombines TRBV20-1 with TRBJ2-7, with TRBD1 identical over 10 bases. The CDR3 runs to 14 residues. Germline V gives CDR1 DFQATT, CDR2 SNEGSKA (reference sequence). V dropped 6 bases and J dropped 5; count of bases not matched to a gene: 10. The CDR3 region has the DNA TGCAGTGCCCGATGGACAGGGGGAATGGACGAGCAGTACTTC. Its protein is CSARWTGGMDEQYF.

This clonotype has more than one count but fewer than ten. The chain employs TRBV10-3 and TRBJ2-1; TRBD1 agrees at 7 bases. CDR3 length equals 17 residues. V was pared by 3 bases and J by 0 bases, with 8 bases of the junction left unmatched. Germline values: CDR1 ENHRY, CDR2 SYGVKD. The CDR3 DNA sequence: TGTGCCATCAGTGACCCCCGACAGGGTAGCTCCTACAATGAGCAGTTCTTC. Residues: CAISDPRQGSSYNEQFF.

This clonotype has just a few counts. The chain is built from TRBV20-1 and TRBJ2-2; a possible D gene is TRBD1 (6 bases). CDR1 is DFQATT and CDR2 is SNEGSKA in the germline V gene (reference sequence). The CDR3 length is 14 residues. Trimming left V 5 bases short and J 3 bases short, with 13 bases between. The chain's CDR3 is CSASRTEHTGELFF. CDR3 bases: TGCAGTGCTTCTCGGACAGAACACACCGGGGAGCTGTTTTTT.

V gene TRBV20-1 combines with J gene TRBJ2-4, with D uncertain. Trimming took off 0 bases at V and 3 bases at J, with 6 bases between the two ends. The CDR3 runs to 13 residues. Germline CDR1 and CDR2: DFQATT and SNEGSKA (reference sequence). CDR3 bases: TGCAGTGCTAGAGAGGGAAGCAAAAACATTCAGTACTTC. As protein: CSAREGSKNIQYF.

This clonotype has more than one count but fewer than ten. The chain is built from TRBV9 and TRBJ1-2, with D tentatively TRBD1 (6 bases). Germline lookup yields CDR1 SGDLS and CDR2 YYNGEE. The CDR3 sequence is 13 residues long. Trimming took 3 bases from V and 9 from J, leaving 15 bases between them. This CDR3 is CASSAGTLDSYTF. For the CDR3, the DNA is TGTGCCAGCAGCGCCGGGACATTGGATAGCTACACCTTC. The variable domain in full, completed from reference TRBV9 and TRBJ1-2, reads DSGVTQTPKHLITATGQRVTLRCSPRSGDLSVYWYQQSLDQGLQFLIQYYNGEERAKGNILERFSAQQFPDLHSELNLSSLELGDSALYFCASSAGTLDSYTFGSGTRLTVV.

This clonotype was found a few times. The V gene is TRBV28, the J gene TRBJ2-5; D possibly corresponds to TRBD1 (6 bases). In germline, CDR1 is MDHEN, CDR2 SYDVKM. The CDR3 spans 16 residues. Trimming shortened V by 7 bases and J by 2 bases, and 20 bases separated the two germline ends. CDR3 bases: TGTGCCAGCAATTCCGGGTGGGGGCCTAATCAAGAGACCCAGTACTTC. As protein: CASNSGWGPNQETQYF.

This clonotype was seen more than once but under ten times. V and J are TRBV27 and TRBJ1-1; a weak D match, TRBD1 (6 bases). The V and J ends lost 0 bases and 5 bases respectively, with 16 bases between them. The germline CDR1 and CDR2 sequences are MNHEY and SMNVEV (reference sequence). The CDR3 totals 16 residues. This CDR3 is CASSLSGPITGTEAFF. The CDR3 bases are TGTGCCAGCAGTTTATCGGGCCCCATAACAGGGACTGAAGCTTTCTTT.

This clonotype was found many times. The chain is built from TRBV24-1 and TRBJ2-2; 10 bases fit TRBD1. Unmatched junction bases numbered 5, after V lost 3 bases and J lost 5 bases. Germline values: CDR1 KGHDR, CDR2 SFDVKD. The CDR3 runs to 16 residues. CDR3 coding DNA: TGTGCCACCAGTGATCCAGGGACAGGGGTTACCGGGGAGCTGTTTTTT. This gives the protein CATSDPGTGVTGELFF.

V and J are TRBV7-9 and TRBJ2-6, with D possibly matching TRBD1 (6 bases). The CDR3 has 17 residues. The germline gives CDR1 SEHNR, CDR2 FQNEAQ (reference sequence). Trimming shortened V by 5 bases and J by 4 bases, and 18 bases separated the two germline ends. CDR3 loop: CASSPRSGVAGANVLTF. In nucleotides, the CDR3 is TGTGCCAGCAGCCCACGATCAGGGGTAGCCGGGGCCAACGTCCTGACTTTC.

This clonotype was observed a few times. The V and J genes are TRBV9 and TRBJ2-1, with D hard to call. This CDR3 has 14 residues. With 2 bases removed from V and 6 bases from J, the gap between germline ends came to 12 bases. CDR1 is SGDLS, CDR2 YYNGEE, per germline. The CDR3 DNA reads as TGTGCCAGCAGCGTTGAGTGGGGATCCAATGAGCAGTTCTTC. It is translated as CASSVEWGSNEQFF.

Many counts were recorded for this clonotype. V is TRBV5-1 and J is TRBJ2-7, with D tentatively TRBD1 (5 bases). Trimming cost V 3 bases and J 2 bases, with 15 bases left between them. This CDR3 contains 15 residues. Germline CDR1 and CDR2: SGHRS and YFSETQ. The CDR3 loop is CASSSDSALAYEQYF. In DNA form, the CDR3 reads TGCGCCAGCAGCTCTGACAGTGCCCTAGCCTACGAGCAGTACTTC. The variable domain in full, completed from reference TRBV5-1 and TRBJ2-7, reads KAGVTQTPRYLIKTRGQQVTLSCSPISGHRSVSWYQQTPGQGLQFLFEYFSETQRNKGNFPGRFSGRQFSNSRSEMNVSTLELGDSALYLCASSSDSALAYEQYFGPGTRLTVT.

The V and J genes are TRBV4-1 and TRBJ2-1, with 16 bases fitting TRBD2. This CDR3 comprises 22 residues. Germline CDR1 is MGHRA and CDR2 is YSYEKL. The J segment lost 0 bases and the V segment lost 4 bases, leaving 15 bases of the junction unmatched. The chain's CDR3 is CASSPGLAGGPVGKPSYNEQFF. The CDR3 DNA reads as TGCGCCAGCAGCCCGGGACTAGCGGGAGGGCCGGTTGGGAAACCCTCCTACAATGAGCAGTTCTTC.

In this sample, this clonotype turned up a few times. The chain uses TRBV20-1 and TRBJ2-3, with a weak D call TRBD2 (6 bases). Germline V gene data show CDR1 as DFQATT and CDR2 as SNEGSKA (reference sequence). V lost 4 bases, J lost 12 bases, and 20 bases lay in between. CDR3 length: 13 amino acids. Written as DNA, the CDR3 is TGCAGTGCTAAAATTCCGGGACTCCAAGTTCAGTATTTT. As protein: CSAKIPGLQVQYF.

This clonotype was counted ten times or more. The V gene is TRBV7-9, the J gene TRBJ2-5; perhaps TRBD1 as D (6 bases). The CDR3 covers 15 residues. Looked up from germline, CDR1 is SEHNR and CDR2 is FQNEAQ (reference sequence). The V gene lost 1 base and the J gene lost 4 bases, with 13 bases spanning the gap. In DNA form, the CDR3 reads TGTGCCAGCAGCTTAGGGACAGCCGTTGGAGAGACCCAGTACTTC. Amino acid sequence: CASSLGTAVGETQYF.